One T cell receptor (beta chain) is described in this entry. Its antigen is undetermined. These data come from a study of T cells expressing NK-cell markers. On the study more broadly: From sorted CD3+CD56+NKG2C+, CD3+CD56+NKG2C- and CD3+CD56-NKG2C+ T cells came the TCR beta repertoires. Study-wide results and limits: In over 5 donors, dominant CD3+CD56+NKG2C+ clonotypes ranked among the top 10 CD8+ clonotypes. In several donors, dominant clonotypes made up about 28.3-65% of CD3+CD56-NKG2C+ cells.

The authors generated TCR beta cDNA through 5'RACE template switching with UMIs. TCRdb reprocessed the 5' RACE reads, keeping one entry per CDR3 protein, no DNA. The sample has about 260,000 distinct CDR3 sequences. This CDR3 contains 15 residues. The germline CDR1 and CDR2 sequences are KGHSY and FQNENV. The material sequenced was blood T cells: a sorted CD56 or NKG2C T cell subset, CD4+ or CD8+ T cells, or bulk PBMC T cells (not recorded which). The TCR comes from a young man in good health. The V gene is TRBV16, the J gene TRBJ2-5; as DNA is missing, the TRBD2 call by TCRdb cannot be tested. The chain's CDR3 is CASSQTGLAQETQYF.